The 3 T cell receptor beta chains below were found in one sample sequenced in a study of T cell responses to AZD1222 COVID-19 vaccine. TCRdb keeps only in-frame clones here, not all; method: immunoSEQ multiplex PCR. Seen here are 130,000 or so clones, roughly 89% observed once, and the top ten hold about 5.3%. Sequenced here: peripheral blood, sampled on day 0 of AZD1222 vaccination. The origin of the receptors is an adult in good health.

The rearrangement joins TRBV3-1 (or the pseudogene TRBV3-2) to TRBJ1-2; D remains unclear. The CDR3 length is 14 residues. Deletions cut 3 bases from V and 4 bases from J, with 12 bases between. CDR1 LGHDT and CDR2 YNNKEL come from the germline V gene (reference sequence). The CDR3 sequence: CASSQDGAIYGYTF. In DNA form, the CDR3 reads TGTGCCAGCAGCCAGGATGGAGCCATCTATGGCTACACCTTC.

CDR3 amino acids: CATSESWTQQETQYF. In DNA form, the CDR3 reads TGTGCCACCAGTGAATCTTGGACCCAACAAGAGACCCAGTACTTC. The chain recombines TRBV24-1 with TRBJ2-5; D ambiguous. Germline V gene lookup returns CDR1 KGHDR and CDR2 SFDVKD. This CDR3 spans 15 amino acids. V gave up 4 bases and J gave up 2 bases, with 13 bases separating them.

The J gene is TRBJ1-1, the V gene TRBV15; D unclear. Germline V gene data show CDR1 as LNHNV and CDR2 as YYDKDF (reference sequence). V lost 0 bases to trimming and J lost 5 bases, with 10 bases between them. CDR3 length: 14 residues. The CDR3 sequence: CATSRDTAGTEAFF. CDR3 coding DNA: TGTGCCACCAGCAGAGATACGGCTGGTACTGAAGCTTTCTTT.